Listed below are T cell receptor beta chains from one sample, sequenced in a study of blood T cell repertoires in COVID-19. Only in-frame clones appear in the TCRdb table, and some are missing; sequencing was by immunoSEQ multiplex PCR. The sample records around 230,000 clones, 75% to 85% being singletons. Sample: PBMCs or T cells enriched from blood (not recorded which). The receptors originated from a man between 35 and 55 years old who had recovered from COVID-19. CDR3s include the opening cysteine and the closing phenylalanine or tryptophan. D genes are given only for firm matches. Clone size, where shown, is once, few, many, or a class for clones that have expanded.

TGTGCCAGCAGCCTCGGGACTACCTCATACAATGAGCAGTTCTTC	CASSLGTTSYNEQFF	TRBV7-2	TRBJ2-1	.	TRBD2
TGTGCCAGCTCCCCGGGGGGCAATGAGCAGTTCTTC	CASSPGGNEQFF	TRBV18	TRBJ2-1	once	TRBD2
TGTGCCAGCAGCTTGGGGACTTCCCGGGAGCTGTTTTTT	CASSLGTSRELFF	TRBV7-2	TRBJ2-2	once	.
TGTGCCAGCAGCGCAGACTCCTCGGTCACCGGGGAGCTGTTTTTT	CASSADSSVTGELFF	TRBV7-6	TRBJ2-2	.	.
TGTGCTAGTGGCACCGAGGAGGGGACTAAGTACTTC	CASGTEEGTKYF	TRBV12-5	TRBJ2-4	.	TRBD2
TGTGCCAGCTCACCGATCGCTAGCGGGGGTTACGAGCAGTACTTC	CASSPIASGGYEQYF	TRBV18	TRBJ2-7	.	TRBD2
TGTGCCTGGAGTGGGGGAGCGGGAAAGGGGGTGGCCCAGTACTTC	CAWSGGAGKGVAQYF	TRBV30	TRBJ2-5	.	.
TGTGCCAGCAGCTTGGCCGGACAGGGTCAGACTGAAGCTTTCTTT	CASSLAGQGQTEAFF	TRBV5-4	TRBJ1-1	.	TRBD1
TGCGCCAGCAGCTTGAGTCGCAGACTATTCTATGGCTACACCTTC	CASSLSRRLFYGYTF	TRBV5-1	TRBJ1-2	.	.
TGCGCCAGCAGCCTCGGACAGGGGATTTATGGCTACACCTTC	CASSLGQGIYGYTF	TRBV5-1	TRBJ1-2	.	TRBD1
TGTGCCAGCAGCCCAGACCCGAACAGGGATCACTACGAGCAGTACTTC	CASSPDPNRDHYEQYF	TRBV5-4	TRBJ2-7	.	.
TGTGCCAGCAGCCCCCGAGGGACTGCCAATGAGCAGTTCTTC	CASSPRGTANEQFF	TRBV9	TRBJ2-1	once	.
TGTGCCAGCTCACCACCAGGAGGATATAATTCACCCCTCCACTTT	CASSPPGGYNSPLHF	TRBV18	TRBJ1-6	once	.
TGTGCCAGTAGTCCCCATGACAGGGGAAACTATGGCTACACCTTC	CASSPHDRGNYGYTF	TRBV19	TRBJ1-2	.	TRBD1
TGTGCCAGCAGTGAACAGGGTGGCGGCTACACCTTC	CASSEQGGGYTF	TRBV6-1	TRBJ1-2	.	.
TGTGCCAGCAGGATAGAGAGCTCTGGAAACACCATATATTTT	CASRIESSGNTIYF	TRBV11-2	TRBJ1-3	.	.
TGTGCCAGCAGCCGCAGGTTTTCCTACGAGCAGTACTTC	CASSRRFSYEQYF	TRBV5-4	TRBJ2-7	.	.
TGTGCCAGTAGTATAGATCGACGGGGGAGCTACACCTTC	CASSIDRRGSYTF	TRBV19	TRBJ1-2	.	.
TGTGCCAGCAGTCAAACAGAGAATTCACCCCTCCACTTT	CASSQTENSPLHF	TRBV12-3/TRBV12-4	TRBJ1-6	.	.
TGCGCCAGCAAATTTGGCAGTAGCACAGATACGCAGTATTTT	CASKFGSSTDTQYF	TRBV5-1	TRBJ2-3	.	.
TGTGCCAGCAGCTTGGGGGCAGGCCATGGCTACACCTTC	CASSLGAGHGYTF	TRBV5-6	TRBJ1-2	.	.
TGCGCCAGCAGCTCAAAGCCATTCGCAACTAATGAAAAACTGTTTTTT	CASSSKPFATNEKLFF	TRBV5-1	TRBJ1-4	.	.
TGTGCCAGCAGTGCTTCCCGTTTTAGGAACACTGAAGCTTTCTTT	CASSASRFRNTEAFF	TRBV2	TRBJ1-1	few	.
TGTGCCAGCAGTTTGCAGGGCTATGGCTACACCTTC	CASSLQGYGYTF	TRBV27	TRBJ1-2	few	.
TGTGCCAGCAGCCTTGGGACAGGGGTTCGCTATGGCTACACCTTC	CASSLGTGVRYGYTF	TRBV7-3	TRBJ1-2	.	TRBD1
TGTGCTAGTGGTTTGGCCCCTCTCGGTCTCTTTTCTCGTCCCCTCGCACCGTCGCAAGAGCAGTTCTTC	CASGLAPLGLFSRPLAPSQEQFF	TRBV12-5	TRBJ2-1	.	.
TGTGCCAGCAGCGTACTCGTCAATGAGCAGTTCTTC	CASSVLVNEQFF	TRBV9	TRBJ2-1	.	.
TGTGCCAGCACCCAGACTAGCGGGAGTCGGCAAGAGACCCAGTACTTC	CASTQTSGSRQETQYF	TRBV2	TRBJ2-5	.	TRBD2
TGTGCCAGCAGTTATGGGGGCTCCGGCTACACCTTC	CASSYGGSGYTF	TRBV12-3/TRBV12-4	TRBJ1-2	.	.
TGTGCCAGCTCACCATCGGGACTCACAAATTCCTACGAGCAGTACTTC	CASSPSGLTNSYEQYF	TRBV18	TRBJ2-7	.	.
TGTGCCAGCAGCGTAGTGAGCGGGGGTTACGAGCAGTACTTC	CASSVVSGGYEQYF	TRBV9	TRBJ2-7	.	TRBD2
TGTGCCAGCTCCCCGTCGGGGGGGCGATACAATGAGCAGTTCTTC	CASSPSGGRYNEQFF	TRBV18	TRBJ2-1	.	TRBD2
TGTGCCAGCAGTACGGGGGGCGGACAGCCCCAGCATTTT	CASSTGGGQPQHF	TRBV5-4	TRBJ1-5	.	.
TGTGCCAGCACCCTTTCAGGGCTGGTGGATGAGCAGTTCTTC	CASTLSGLVDEQFF	TRBV28	TRBJ2-1	.	.
TGTGCCAGCAGCTTGGCGGTGGGGGCCGGGTCCTACGAGCAGTACTTC	CASSLAVGAGSYEQYF	TRBV5-4	TRBJ2-7	.	.
TGTGCCAGCACCACCGGGGGTACGCAGTATTTT	CASTTGGTQYF	TRBV5-6	TRBJ2-3	.	.
TGTGCCAGCAGTTACTCGACAGCCGCAAATCAGCCCCAGCATTTT	CASSYSTAANQPQHF	TRBV6-5	TRBJ1-5	.	.
TGTGCCAGCAGTTTGTTCAACAGGGGACGTAATTCACCCCTCCACTTT	CASSLFNRGRNSPLHF	TRBV6-5	TRBJ1-6	.	TRBD1
TGTGCTAGTGGACGGGGAGACAGGGGAGGGACTGAAGCTTTCTTT	CASGRGDRGGTEAFF	TRBV12-5	TRBJ1-1	.	TRBD1
TGCGCCAGCAGCCAAGATCAGGCAGGGATGTATATGAACACTGAAGCTTTCTTT	CASSQDQAGMYMNTEAFF	TRBV4-1	TRBJ1-1	.	.
TGCGCCAGCAGCCCCAGGTTCCCCAGCCAAACAAACGAGCAGTACTTC	CASSPRFPSQTNEQYF	TRBV5-1	TRBJ2-7	few	.
TGTGCCTGGAGTATACCGCAGGGTAATAGTGAAAAACTGTTTTTT	CAWSIPQGNSEKLFF	TRBV30	TRBJ1-4	.	.
TGCGCCAGCAGCCTGGATCCGCAGGGGGCGAGGACTGAAGCTTTCTTT	CASSLDPQGARTEAFF	TRBV5-1	TRBJ1-1	.	TRBD1
TGCGCCAGCAGCTTTGGTACAGGCCCCCCGGCCAACGTCCTGACTTTC	CASSFGTGPPANVLTF	TRBV5-1	TRBJ2-6	.	.
TGTGCCAGCAGCTCGCGCAACGGAAACACCATATATTTT	CASSSRNGNTIYF	TRBV7-9	TRBJ1-3	.	.
TGTGCCAGCATTAATCCGGGACATCTACAAGAGACCCAGTACTTC	CASINPGHLQETQYF	TRBV6-5	TRBJ2-5	.	.
TGTGCCAGCAGCAAATACTCCGGGACAGGCCCTTTCAATGAGCAGTTCTTC	CASSKYSGTGPFNEQFF	TRBV7-9	TRBJ2-1	.	TRBD1
TGTGCCAGCAGCCAAGAAAGTCTCATCCGGGACTTAGTATACGAGCAGTACTTC	CASSQESLIRDLVYEQYF	TRBV3-1/TRBV3-2	TRBJ2-7	.	.
TGCGCCAGCAGCCCCCAGCCGGAGCTACTTCGGGGGAATGAGCAGTTCTTC	CASSPQPELLRGNEQFF	TRBV4-1	TRBJ2-1	few	.
TGTGCCAGCAGCTTAGCCCTAATAAGCCGGACAGGCTCCGATACGCAGTATTTT	CASSLALISRTGSDTQYF	TRBV7-8	TRBJ2-3	.	TRBD1
TGTGCCAGCAGTGAACTACAAGACCCCTTCGGGGTGGAACTGTTTTTT	CASSELQDPFGVELFF	TRBV2	TRBJ2-2	.	.
TGTGCCAGCTCTCGCAGGGGTGATATCTCTGAAGCTTTCTTT	CASSRRGDISEAFF	TRBV5-4	TRBJ1-1	.	.
TGTGCCAGTAGTATATGGGGAGAAAACATTCAGTACTTC	CASSIWGENIQYF	TRBV19	TRBJ2-4	.	.
TGTGCCAGCAGCCTGGGGCGGATGGGGAACTATGGCTACACCTTC	CASSLGRMGNYGYTF	TRBV3-1/TRBV3-2	TRBJ1-2	.	.
TGTGCCAGCAGCGGACAGGGAACCCGGAGCTCCTACGAGCAGTACTTC	CASSGQGTRSSYEQYF	TRBV6-2/TRBV6-3	TRBJ2-7	.	TRBD1